Listed below are T cell receptor beta chains from one sample, sequenced in a study of CD8 T cells in Susac syndrome. TCRdb reanalysed the immunoSEQ multiplex PCR reads using MiXCR and keeps one entry per CDR3 protein. The sample has about 200,000 distinct CDR3 sequences, about 94% seen once. The sequenced sample consisted of CD4+ T cells from PBMCs. All receptors derive from a human donor with multiple sclerosis. Both conserved end residues are part of each CDR3. D genes are given only for firm matches. A clone size is listed for some rows: how often the clone was seen (once, few, many), or a class if it is expanded.

D,size,V,J,CDR3,DNA
TRBD2,-,TRBV24-1,TRBJ2-5,CATSDSRLAGETQYF,TGTGCCACCAGTGATTCTCGACTAGCGGGTGAGACCCAGTACTTC
TRBD1,-,TRBV7-9,TRBJ2-5,CASRRTGPQETQYF,TGTGCCAGCAGAAGGACAGGCCCCCAAGAGACCCAGTACTTC
-,-,TRBV29-1,TRBJ2-7,CSVSLRIPGRYEQYF,TGCAGCGTAAGCCTGAGGATACCTGGTAGGTACGAGCAGTACTTC
-,-,TRBV20-1,TRBJ2-5,CSARKGVETQYF,TGCAGTGCTAGGAAGGGAGTGGAGACCCAGTACTTC
-,-,TRBV30,TRBJ1-1,CAWSVRDDTEAFF,TGTGCCTGGAGTGTACGGGACGACACTGAAGCTTTCTTT
TRBD1,once,TRBV29-1,TRBJ2-2,CSAYRGENTGELFF,TGCAGCGCGTACAGGGGGGAGAACACCGGGGAGCTGTTTTTT
-,-,TRBV7-9,TRBJ1-5,CASSLAGPQPQHF,TGTGCCAGCAGCTTGGCAGGGCCTCAGCCCCAGCATTTT
-,-,TRBV7-9,TRBJ1-1,CASSLRQGDTEAFF,TGTGCCAGCAGCTTGCGTCAGGGAGACACTGAAGCTTTCTTT
-,-,TRBV29-1,TRBJ2-3,CSVVPGTDTQYF,TGCAGCGTTGTCCCGGGCACAGATACGCAGTATTTT
-,-,TRBV5-6,TRBJ1-1,CASSPDSWGTTEAFF,TGTGCCAGCAGCCCCGACAGCTGGGGGACGACTGAAGCTTTCTTT
TRBD1,-,TRBV20-1,TRBJ1-2,CSARGDRTQYSYGYTF,TGCAGTGCTAGAGGGGACAGGACACAATACTCCTATGGCTACACCTTC
TRBD2,-,TRBV18,TRBJ2-5,CASSPLGTTETQYF,TGTGCCAGCTCACCGCTCGGGACTACAGAGACCCAGTACTTC
-,-,TRBV15,TRBJ2-1,CATKRRGYNEQFF,TGTGCCACCAAACGAAGGGGGTACAATGAGCAGTTCTTC
TRBD1,-,TRBV11-1,TRBJ2-5,CASSLPGTGIKETQYF,TGTGCCAGCAGCTTACCCGGGACAGGGATTAAGGAGACCCAGTACTTC